This T cell receptor beta chain was documented in a study of cytomegalovirus exposure and HLA in healthy donors. This CDR3 spans 15 amino acids. Germline loops: CDR1 SGHAT, CDR2 FQNNGV. The PCR used 60 Vbeta and 13 Jbeta primers. TCRdb keeps only in-frame clones here, not all; method: immunoSEQ multiplex PCR. Of 140,000 to 150,000 clones listed, over 65% were seen once; the top ten hold about 3%. For this clone: A junction boundary mismatches the germline segment, possibly from a read error.

The chain combines TRBV11-2 with TRBJ2-7; 7 bases agree with TRBD1. This clonotype was obtained from a man aged 40-50 years in good health and CMV-seropositive. Material: PBMCs. The CDR3 DNA sequence: TGTGCCAGCAGCGTAGAGGGGACAGTAGGATACGAGCAGTACTTC. This translates into CASSVEGTVGYEQYF.